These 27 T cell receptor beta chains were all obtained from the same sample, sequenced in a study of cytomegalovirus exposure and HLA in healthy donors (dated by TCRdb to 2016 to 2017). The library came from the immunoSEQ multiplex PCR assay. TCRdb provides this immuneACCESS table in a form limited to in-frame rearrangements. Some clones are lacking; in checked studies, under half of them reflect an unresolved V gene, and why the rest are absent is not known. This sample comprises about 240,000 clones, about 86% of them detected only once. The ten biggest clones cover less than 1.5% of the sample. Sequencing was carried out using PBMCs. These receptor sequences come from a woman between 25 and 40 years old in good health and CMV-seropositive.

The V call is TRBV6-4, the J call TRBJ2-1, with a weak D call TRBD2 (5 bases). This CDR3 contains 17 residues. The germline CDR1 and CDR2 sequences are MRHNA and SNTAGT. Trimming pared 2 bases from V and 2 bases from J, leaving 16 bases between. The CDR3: CASSDLFPGMPYNEQFF. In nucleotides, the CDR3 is TGTGCCAGCAGTGACCTTTTTCCCGGGATGCCCTACAATGAGCAGTTCTTC.

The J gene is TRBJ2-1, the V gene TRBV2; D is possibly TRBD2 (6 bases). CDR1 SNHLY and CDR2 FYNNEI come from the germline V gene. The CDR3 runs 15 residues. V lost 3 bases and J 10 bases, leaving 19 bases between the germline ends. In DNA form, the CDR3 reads TGTGCCAGCAGTGACCCGGTGTTGCATGGGAGGGAGCAGTTCTTC. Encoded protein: CASSDPVLHGREQFF.

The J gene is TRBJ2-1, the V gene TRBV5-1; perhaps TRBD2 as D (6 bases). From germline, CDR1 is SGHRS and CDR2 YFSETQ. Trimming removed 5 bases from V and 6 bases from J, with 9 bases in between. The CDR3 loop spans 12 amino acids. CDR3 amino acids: CASRGGPNEQFF. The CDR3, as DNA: TGCGCCAGCAGGGGGGGACCCAATGAGCAGTTCTTC.

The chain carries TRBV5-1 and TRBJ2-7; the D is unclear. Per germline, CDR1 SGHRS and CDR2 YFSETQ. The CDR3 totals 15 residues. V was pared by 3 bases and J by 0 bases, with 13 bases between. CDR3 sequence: CASSSAGLASYEQYF. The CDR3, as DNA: TGCGCCAGCAGCTCTGCCGGGTTGGCCTCCTACGAGCAGTACTTC.

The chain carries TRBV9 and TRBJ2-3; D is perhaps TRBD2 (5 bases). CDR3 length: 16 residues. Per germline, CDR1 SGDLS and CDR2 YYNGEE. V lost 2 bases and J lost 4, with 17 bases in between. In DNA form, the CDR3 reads TGTGCCAGCAGCGTGTACCCGATCGGGGTGCCAGATACGCAGTATTTT. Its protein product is CASSVYPIGVPDTQYF.

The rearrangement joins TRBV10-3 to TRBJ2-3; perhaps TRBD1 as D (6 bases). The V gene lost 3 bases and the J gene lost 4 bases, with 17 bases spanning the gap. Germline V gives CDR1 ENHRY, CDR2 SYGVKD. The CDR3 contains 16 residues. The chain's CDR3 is CAISDRRDNSPDTQYF. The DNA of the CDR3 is TGTGCCATCAGTGACCGCCGGGACAACTCCCCAGATACGCAGTATTTT.

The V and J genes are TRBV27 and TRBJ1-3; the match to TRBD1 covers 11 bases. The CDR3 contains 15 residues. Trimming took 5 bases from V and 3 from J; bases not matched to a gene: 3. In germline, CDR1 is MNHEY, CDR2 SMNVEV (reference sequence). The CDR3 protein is CASSRTGGVGNTIYF. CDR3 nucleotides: TGTGCCAGCAGTCGGACAGGGGGCGTTGGAAACACCATATATTTT.

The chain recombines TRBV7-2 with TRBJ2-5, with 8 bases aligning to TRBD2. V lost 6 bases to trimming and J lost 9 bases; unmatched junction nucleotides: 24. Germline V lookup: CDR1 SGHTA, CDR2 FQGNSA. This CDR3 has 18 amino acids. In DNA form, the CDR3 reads TGTGCCAGCAGTGCATGGGTAGCGGGAAGGAAAGGGGAAGAATCCCAGTACTTC. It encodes CASSAWVAGRKGEESQYF.

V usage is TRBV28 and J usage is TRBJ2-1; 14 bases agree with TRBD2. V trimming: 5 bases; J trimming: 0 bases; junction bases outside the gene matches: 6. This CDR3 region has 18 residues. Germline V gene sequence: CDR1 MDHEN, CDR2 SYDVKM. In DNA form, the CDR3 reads TGTGCCAGCAGTCGGGGACTAGCGGGAGTGCCCTCCTACAATGAGCAGTTCTTC. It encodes CASSRGLAGVPSYNEQFF.

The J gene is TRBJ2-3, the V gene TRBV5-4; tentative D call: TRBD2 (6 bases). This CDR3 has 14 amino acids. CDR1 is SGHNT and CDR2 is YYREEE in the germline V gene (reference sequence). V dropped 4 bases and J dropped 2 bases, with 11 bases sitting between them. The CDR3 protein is CASSPGGITDTQYF. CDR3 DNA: TGTGCCAGCAGCCCGGGCGGGATCACAGATACGCAGTATTTT.

CDR3 region: CASSLAPEGNTEAFF. The CDR3 DNA follows: TGCGCCAGCAGCTTGGCCCCCGAGGGTAACACTGAAGCTTTCTTT. V is TRBV5-1 and J is TRBJ1-1; D is undetermined. V shed 0 bases and J shed 2 bases, with 11 bases lying between them. Germline lookup yields CDR1 SGHRS and CDR2 YFSETQ. The CDR3 sequence is 15 residues long.

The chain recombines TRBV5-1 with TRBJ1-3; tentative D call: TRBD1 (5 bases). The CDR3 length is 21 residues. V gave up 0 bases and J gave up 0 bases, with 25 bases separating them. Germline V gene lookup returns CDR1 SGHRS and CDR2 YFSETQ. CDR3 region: CASSLDRRVRADSYSGNTIYF. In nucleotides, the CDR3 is TGCGCCAGCAGCTTGGATAGACGGGTCCGTGCAGACAGCTACTCTGGAAACACCATATATTTT.

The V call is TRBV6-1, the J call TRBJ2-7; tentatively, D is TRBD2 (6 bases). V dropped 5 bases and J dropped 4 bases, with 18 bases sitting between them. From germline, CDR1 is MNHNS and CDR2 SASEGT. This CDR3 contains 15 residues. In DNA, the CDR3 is TGTGCCAGCAGTCCATTTAGCGGAACCCAATACGAGCAGTACTTC. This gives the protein CASSPFSGTQYEQYF.

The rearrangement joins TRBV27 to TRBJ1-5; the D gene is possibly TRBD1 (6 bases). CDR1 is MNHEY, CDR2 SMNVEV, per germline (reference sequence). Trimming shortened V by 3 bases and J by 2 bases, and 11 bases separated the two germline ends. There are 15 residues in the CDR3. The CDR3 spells CASSLGAGGNQPQHF. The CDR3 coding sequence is TGTGCCAGCAGTTTGGGGGCGGGAGGCAATCAGCCCCAGCATTTT.

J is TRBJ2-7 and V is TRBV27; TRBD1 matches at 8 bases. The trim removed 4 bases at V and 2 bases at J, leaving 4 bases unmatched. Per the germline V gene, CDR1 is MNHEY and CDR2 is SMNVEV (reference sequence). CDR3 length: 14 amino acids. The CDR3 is CASSSGQGAYEQYF. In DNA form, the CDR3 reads TGTGCCAGCAGTTCCGGACAGGGTGCCTACGAGCAGTACTTC.

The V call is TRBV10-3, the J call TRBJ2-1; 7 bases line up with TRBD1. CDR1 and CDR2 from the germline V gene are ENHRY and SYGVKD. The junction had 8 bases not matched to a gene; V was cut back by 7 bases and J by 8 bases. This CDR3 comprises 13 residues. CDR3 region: CAIKGASADEQFF. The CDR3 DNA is TGTGCCATCAAGGGGGCCAGCGCCGATGAGCAGTTCTTC.

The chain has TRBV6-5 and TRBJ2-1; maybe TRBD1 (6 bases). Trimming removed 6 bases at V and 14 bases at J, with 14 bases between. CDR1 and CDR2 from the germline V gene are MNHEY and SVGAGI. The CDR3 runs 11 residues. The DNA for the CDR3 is TGTGCCAGCAGATCCGGGACAAGGGAGTTCTTC. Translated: CASRSGTREFF.

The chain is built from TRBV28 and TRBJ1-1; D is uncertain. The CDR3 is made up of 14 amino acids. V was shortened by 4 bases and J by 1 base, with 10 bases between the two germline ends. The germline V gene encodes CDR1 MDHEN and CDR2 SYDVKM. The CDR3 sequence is CASSSPSGNTEAFF. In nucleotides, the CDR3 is TGTGCCAGCAGTTCCCCGAGCGGGAACACTGAAGCTTTCTTT. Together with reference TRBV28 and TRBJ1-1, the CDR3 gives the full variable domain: DVKVTQSSRYLVKRTGEKVFLECVQDMDHENMFWYRQDPGLGLRLIYFSYDVKMKEKGDIPEGYSVSREKKERFSLILESASTNQTSMYLCASSSPSGNTEAFFGQGTRLTVV.

CDR3 residues: CASSERQGYMNTEAFF. The CDR3 nucleotides read TGTGCCAGCAGTGAAAGACAGGGGTACATGAACACTGAAGCTTTCTTT. The chain couples TRBV27 to TRBJ1-1; 8 positions agree with TRBD1. Germline CDR1 is MNHEY and CDR2 is SMNVEV (reference sequence). V was pared by 5 bases and J by 0 bases, with 8 bases of the junction left unmatched. This CDR3 region has 16 residues.

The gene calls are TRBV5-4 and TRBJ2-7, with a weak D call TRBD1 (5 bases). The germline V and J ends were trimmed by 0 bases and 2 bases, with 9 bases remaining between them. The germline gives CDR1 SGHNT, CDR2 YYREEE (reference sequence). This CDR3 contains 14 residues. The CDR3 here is CASSLGGRAYEQYF. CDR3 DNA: TGTGCCAGCAGCTTGGGGGGCCGAGCCTACGAGCAGTACTTC.

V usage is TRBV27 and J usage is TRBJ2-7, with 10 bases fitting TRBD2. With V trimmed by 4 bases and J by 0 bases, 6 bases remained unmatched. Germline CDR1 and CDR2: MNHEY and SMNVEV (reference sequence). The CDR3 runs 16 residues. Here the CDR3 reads CASSSTSGTRSYEQYF. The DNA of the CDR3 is TGTGCCAGCAGTTCAACTAGCGGGACGCGCTCCTACGAGCAGTACTTC.

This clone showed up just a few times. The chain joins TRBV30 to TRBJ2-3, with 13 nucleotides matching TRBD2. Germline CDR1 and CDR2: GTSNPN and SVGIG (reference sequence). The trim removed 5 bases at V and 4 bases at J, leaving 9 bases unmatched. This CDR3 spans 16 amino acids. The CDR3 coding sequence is TGTGCCTGGTCCGGACTAGCGGGAGAGGGGGCAGATACGCAGTATTTT. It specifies CAWSGLAGEGADTQYF.

The CDR3 sequence is CALDSTSGSWKYF. DNA for the CDR3: TGTGCCCTGGATTCGACTAGCGGGAGTTGGAAGTACTTC. The rearrangement links TRBV30 to TRBJ2-7, with TRBD2 matching 12 bases. The germline V gene encodes CDR1 GTSNPN and CDR2 SVGIG (reference sequence). V was clipped by 8 bases and J by 11 bases; unmatched bases: 13. This CDR3 region has 13 residues.

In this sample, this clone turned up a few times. For the CDR3, the DNA is TGTGCCAGCAGCTCATACTTAGCGGGACTCAATGAGCAGTTCTTC. Its translation is CASSSYLAGLNEQFF. The chain carries TRBV5-5 and TRBJ2-1; 8 positions match TRBD2. V shed 3 bases and J 6 bases; nucleotides not matched to a gene: 8. There are 15 residues in the CDR3. Germline assignment: CDR1 SGHKS and CDR2 YYEKEE (reference sequence).

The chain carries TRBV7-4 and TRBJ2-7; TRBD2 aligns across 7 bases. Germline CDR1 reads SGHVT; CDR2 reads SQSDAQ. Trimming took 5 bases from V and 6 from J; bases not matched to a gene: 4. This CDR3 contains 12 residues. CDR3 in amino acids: CASSLGGSEQYF. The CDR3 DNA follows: TGTGCCAGCAGCCTGGGGGGGTCCGAGCAGTACTTC.

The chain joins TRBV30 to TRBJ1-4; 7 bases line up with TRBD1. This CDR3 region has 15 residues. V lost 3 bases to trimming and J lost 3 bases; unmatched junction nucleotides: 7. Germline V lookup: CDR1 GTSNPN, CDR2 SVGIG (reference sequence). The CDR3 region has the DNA TGTGCCTGGAGCGTCCGCGGGACAGCTAATGAAAAACTGTTTTTT. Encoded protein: CAWSVRGTANEKLFF.

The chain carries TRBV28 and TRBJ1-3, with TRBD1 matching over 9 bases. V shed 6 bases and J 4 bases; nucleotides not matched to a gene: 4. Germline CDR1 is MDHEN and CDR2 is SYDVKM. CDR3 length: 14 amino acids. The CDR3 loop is CASRGTGTGNTIYF. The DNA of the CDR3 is TGTGCCAGCAGGGGGACAGGGACAGGAAACACCATATATTTT.